This TCR beta chain was found in a study of T-cell memory formation after mild COVID-19. For the study at large: TCR clusters were largely donor specific. Whole-study findings and limits: What remained unconfirmed was the SARS-CoV-2 specificity of second-wave clones peaking on day 37. Some clones that responded were present in memory (sampled pre-infection), which suggests cross-reactive memory joined.

There are a few counts of this clonotype. The antigen is not known. 5'RACE, which relied on constant-segment primers, yielded TCR alpha and TCR beta cDNA libraries carrying sample barcodes and UMIs. MiXCR, run by TCRdb on the 5' RACE reads, gives a single entry per CDR3 protein. Of about 270,000 distinct CDR3 sequences listed, over 15% were seen once; the top ten hold 22%. This receptor was obtained from a young man who had mild COVID-19 (a few samples of this study predate the infection). Cell type and time point are not known. Material: PBMCs or a T cell subset sorted from them (not recorded which).

The CDR3 reads CASSKLNPGEAFF. CDR3 in DNA: TGTGCCAGCAGCAAACTCAACCCGGGTGAAGCTTTCTTT. This chain connects TRBV21-1 to TRBJ1-1; the table's D call of TRBD1 was not tested on the DNA. TRBV21-1 is reported as a pseudogene. This CDR3 spans 13 amino acids.